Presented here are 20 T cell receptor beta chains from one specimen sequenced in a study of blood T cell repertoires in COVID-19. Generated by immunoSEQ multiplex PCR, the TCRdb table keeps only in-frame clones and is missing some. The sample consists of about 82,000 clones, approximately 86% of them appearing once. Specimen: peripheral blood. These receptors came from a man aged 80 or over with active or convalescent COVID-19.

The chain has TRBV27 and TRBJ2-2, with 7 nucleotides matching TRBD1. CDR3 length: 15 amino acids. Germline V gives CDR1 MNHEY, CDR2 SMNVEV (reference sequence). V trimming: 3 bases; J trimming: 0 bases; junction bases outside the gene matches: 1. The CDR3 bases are TGTGCCAGCAGTTTCGGGACAGCGAACACCGGGGAGCTGTTTTTT. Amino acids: CASSFGTANTGELFF.

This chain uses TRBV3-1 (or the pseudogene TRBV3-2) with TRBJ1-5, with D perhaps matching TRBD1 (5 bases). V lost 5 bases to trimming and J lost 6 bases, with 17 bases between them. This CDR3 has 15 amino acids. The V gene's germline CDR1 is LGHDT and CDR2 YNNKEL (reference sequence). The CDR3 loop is CASSDRRGVGQPQHF. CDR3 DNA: TGTGCCAGCAGCGATCGCCGGGGGGTCGGTCAGCCCCAGCATTTT.

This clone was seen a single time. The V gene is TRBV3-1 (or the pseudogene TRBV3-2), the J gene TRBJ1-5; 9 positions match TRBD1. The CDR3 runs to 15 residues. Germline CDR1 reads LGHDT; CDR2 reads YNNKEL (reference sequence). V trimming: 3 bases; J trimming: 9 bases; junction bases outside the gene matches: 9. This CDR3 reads CASSQEGQGHMPQHF. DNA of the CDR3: TGTGCCAGCAGCCAGGAGGGACAGGGTCATATGCCCCAGCATTTT.

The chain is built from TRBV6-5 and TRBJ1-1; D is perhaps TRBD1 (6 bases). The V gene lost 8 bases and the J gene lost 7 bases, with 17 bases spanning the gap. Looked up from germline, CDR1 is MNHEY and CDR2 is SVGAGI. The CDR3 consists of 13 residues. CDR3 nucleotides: TGTGCCAGCGGGGGCCTCGCCGCCCGTGAAGCTTTCTTT. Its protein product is CASGGLAAREAFF.

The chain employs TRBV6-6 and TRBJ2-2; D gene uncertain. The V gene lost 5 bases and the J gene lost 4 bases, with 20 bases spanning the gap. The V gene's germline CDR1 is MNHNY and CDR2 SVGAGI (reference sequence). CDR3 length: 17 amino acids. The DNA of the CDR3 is TGTGCCAGCAGTCCACCCCGGTATCGCCACCGCACCGGGGAGCTGTTTTTT. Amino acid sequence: CASSPPRYRHRTGELFF.

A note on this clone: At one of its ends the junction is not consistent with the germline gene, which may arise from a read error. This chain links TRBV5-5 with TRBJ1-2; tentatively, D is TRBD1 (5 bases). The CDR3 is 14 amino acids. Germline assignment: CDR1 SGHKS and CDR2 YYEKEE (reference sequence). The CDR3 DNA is TGTGCCAGCAGCTTGGTCCTGGGGGACTACGGCTACACCTTC. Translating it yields CASSLVLGDYGYTF.

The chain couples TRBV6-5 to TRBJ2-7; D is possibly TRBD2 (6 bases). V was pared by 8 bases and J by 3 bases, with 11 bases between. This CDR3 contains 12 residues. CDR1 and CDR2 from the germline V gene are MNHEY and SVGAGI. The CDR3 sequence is CASGTLGYEQYV. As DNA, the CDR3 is TGTGCCAGCGGGACTCTCGGCTACGAGCAGTACGTC.

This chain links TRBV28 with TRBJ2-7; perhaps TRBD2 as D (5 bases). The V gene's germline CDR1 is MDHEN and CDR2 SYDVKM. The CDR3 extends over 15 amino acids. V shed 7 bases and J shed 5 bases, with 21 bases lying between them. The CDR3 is CASTQGRGIPHEQYV. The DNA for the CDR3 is TGTGCCAGCACACAAGGCCGGGGAATCCCGCACGAGCAGTACGTC.

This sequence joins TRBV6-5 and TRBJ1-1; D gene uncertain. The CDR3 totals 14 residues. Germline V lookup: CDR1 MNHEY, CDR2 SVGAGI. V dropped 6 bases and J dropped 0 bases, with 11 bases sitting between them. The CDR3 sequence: CASRKEPMNTEAFF. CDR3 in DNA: TGTGCCAGCAGAAAGGAGCCAATGAACACTGAAGCTTTCTTT.

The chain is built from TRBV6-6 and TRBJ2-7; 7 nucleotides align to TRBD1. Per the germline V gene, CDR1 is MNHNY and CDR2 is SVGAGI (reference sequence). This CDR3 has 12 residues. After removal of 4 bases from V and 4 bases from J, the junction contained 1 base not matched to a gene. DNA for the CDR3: TGTGCCAGCAGTTTGGACAGGTACGAGCAGTACGTC. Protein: CASSLDRYEQYV.

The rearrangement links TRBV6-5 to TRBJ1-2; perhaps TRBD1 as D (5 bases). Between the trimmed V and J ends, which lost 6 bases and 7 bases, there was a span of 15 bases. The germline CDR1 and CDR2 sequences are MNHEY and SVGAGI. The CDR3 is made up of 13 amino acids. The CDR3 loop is CASSVGAEFGYTF. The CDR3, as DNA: TGTGCCAGCAGCGTAGGGGCTGAGTTTGGCTACACCTTC.

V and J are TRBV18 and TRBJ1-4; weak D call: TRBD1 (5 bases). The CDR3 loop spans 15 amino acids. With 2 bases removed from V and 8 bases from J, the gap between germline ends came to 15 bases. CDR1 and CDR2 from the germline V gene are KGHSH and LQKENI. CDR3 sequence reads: CASSPGPGRYEKLFF. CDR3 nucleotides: TGTGCCAGCTCACCAGGCCCAGGGCGGTACGAAAAACTGTTTTTT.

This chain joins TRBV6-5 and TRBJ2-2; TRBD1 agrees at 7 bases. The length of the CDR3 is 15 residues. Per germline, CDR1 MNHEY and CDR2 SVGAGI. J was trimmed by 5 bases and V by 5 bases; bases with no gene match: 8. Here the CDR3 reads CASSPGQKLTGELFF. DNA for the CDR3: TGTGCCAGCAGTCCGGGACAGAAATTAACCGGGGAGCTGTTTTTT.

The CDR3 DNA follows: TGTGCCAGCAGCCAAGCCGCGGGAGACGAGCAGTACGTC. It specifies CASSQAAGDEQYV. The chain combines TRBV3-1 (or the pseudogene TRBV3-2) with TRBJ2-7, with 7 bases identical to TRBD2. The germline gives CDR1 LGHDT, CDR2 YNNKEL (reference sequence). Unmatched junction bases numbered 2, after V lost 1 base and J lost 5 bases. The CDR3 runs 13 residues.

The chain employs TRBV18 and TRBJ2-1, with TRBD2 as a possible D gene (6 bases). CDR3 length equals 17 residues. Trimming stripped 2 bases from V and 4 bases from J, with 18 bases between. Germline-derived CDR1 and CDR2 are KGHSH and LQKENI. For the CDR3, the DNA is TGTGCCAGCTCACCAACTCACCCCCCTAGCGTGTACAATGAGCAGTTCTTC. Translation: CASSPTHPPSVYNEQFF. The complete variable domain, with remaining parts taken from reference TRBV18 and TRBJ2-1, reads NAGVMQNPRHLVRRRGQEARLRCSPMKGHSHVYWYRQLPEEGLKFMVYLQKENIIDESGMPKERFSAEFPKEGPSILRIQQVVRGDSAAYFCASSPTHPPSVYNEQFFGPGTRLTVL.

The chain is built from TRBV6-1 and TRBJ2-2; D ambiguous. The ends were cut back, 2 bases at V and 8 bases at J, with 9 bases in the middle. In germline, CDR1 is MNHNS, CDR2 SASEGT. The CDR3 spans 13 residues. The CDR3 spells CASSEQVLGELFF. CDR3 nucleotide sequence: TGTGCCAGCAGTGAACAGGTGTTGGGGGAGCTGTTTTTT.

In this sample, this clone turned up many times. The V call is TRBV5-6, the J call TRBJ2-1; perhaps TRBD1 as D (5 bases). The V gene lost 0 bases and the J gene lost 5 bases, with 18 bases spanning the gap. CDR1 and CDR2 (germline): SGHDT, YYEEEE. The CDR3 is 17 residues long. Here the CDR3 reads CASSLGRQPRTNNEQFF. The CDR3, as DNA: TGTGCCAGCAGCTTGGGGAGACAGCCTCGAACCAACAATGAGCAGTTCTTC.

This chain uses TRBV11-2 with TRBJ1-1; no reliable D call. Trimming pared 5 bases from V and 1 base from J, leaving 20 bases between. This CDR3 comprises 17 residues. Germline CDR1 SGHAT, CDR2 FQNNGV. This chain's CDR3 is CASSPRLTTKTNTEAFF. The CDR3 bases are TGTGCCAGCAGCCCGCGCCTCACGACAAAAACGAACACTGAAGCTTTCTTT.

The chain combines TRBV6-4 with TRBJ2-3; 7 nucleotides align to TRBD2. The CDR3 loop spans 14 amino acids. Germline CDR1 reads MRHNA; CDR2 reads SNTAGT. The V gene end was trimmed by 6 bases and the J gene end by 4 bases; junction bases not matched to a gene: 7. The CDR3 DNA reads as TGTGCCAGCAGCGCAACTAGCGCCTCAGATACGCAGTATTTT. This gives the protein CASSATSASDTQYF.

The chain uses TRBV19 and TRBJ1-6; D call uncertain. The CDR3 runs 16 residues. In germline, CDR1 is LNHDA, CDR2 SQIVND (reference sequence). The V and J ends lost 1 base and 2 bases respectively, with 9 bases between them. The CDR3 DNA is TGTGCCAGTAGTATAGGCGGCGGAACCTATAATTCACCCCTCCACTTT. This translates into CASSIGGGTYNSPLHF.